This passage covers 14 T cell receptor beta chains from one sample sequenced in a study of OX40 agonist ivuxolimab in advanced cancers. The table came from immunoSEQ multiplex PCR; TCRdb's copy has only in-frame clones and leaves some out. The data hold 100,000 to 150,000 clones, with 90% observed a single time. This specimen was CD4+ or CD8+ T cells sorted from blood, taken in a trial of the OX40 agonist ivuxolimab. Source of these receptors: an adult with an advanced solid tumor such as melanoma, head and neck, liver or kidney cancer.

This clone has just one count. The CDR3 is CASGMTGMNTEAFF. CDR3 coding DNA: TGTGCCAGCGGGATGACAGGCATGAACACTGAAGCTTTCTTT. V gene TRBV28 combines with J gene TRBJ1-1; weak D call: TRBD1 (6 bases). This CDR3 comprises 14 residues. V was cut by 8 bases and J by 0 bases, with 13 bases left in between. Per the germline V gene, CDR1 is MDHEN and CDR2 is SYDVKM.

This clone turned up a few times. This chain links TRBV28 with TRBJ2-7; 9 bases match TRBD1. The CDR3 is 16 residues long. The germline gives CDR1 MDHEN, CDR2 SYDVKM. The V gene end was trimmed by 5 bases and the J gene end by 6 bases; junction bases not matched to a gene: 14. CDR3 nucleotides: TGTGCCAGCAGTCCCCAGGGACAGGGAAAGTTCCCCGAGCAGTACTTC. Translated, it gives CASSPQGQGKFPEQYF.

This clone was observed a single time. The chain couples TRBV6-5 to TRBJ2-7; D possibly corresponds to TRBD1 (6 bases). The germline gives CDR1 MNHEY, CDR2 SVGAGI. The CDR3 loop spans 16 amino acids. The V and J ends lost 4 bases and 6 bases respectively, with 22 bases between them. CDR3 region: CASSLIAGAPFAEQYF. The CDR3 DNA reads as TGTGCCAGCAGTTTAATCGCAGGGGCCCCCTTCGCCGAGCAGTACTTC.

This clone was counted once. The V and J genes are TRBV6-1 and TRBJ1-2; no clear D gene. CDR3 length: 15 residues. Trimming took off 0 bases at V and 4 bases at J, with 12 bases between the two ends. The germline gives CDR1 MNHNS, CDR2 SASEGT. In nucleotides, the CDR3 is TGTGCCAGCAGTGAAGCGCTGAGACCGGTCTATGGCTACACCTTC. Translation gives CASSEALRPVYGYTF.

The V and J genes are TRBV18 and TRBJ2-7, with D perhaps TRBD1 (5 bases). Trimming took 4 bases from V and 2 from J, leaving 12 bases between them. CDR1 and CDR2 from the germline V gene are KGHSH and LQKENI. CDR3 length equals 14 residues. DNA for the CDR3: TGTGCCAGCTCACTCATCGACAGACCCTACGAGCAGTACTTC. Protein sequence: CASSLIDRPYEQYF.

The genes are TRBV29-1 and TRBJ2-6; D is ambiguous. Germline CDR1 reads SQVTM; CDR2 reads ANQGSEA. This CDR3 is built from 14 residues. Trimming cost V 0 bases and J 1 base, with 4 bases left between them. The CDR3 DNA sequence: TGCAGCGTTGAAGAGGTTTCTGGGGCCAACGTCCTGACTTTC. This codes for CSVEEVSGANVLTF.

This clone came up once. V gene TRBV28 combines with J gene TRBJ2-2, with 8 bases identical to TRBD2. The V gene's germline CDR1 is MDHEN and CDR2 SYDVKM. Trimming took 6 bases from V and 1 from J; bases not matched to a gene: 4. This CDR3 is 15 amino acids long. CDR3 residues: CASRTGGRNTGELFF. The CDR3 region has the DNA TGTGCCAGCAGAACGGGAGGGCGGAACACCGGGGAGCTGTTTTTT.

The chain employs TRBV10-1 and TRBJ2-7; TRBD1 aligns across 9 bases. Germline V gene sequence: CDR1 WNHNN, CDR2 SYGVQD (reference sequence). Germline trimming cut 7 bases from V and 2 bases from J; bases unmatched to any gene: 6. The CDR3 is made up of 14 amino acids. The CDR3 DNA sequence: TGCGCCAGCAAGAGACAGGGGGACACCTACGAGCAGTACTTC. Translating gives CASKRQGDTYEQYF.

The genes are TRBV18 and TRBJ1-1; tentatively, D is TRBD1 (5 bases). This CDR3 comprises 13 residues. V shed 4 bases and J shed 5 bases, with 11 bases lying between them. CDR1 is KGHSH and CDR2 is LQKENI in the germline V gene. CDR3 sequence reads: CASSQGQGTEAFF. DNA for the CDR3: TGTGCCAGCTCACAAGGGCAGGGAACTGAAGCTTTCTTT.

The chain combines TRBV18 with TRBJ1-1; 9 positions agree with TRBD1. Per germline, CDR1 KGHSH and CDR2 LQKENI. There are 16 residues in the CDR3. V trimming: 3 bases; J trimming: 0 bases; junction bases outside the gene matches: 5. The CDR3 DNA is TGTGCCAGCTCACCTTCCGGGACAGGGTTGAACACTGAAGCTTTCTTT. Its protein is CASSPSGTGLNTEAFF.

This clone was counted a single time. The CDR3 DNA is TGTGCCAGTAGTATAGTTCAGGGAGTCGTCACTGAAGCTTTCTTT. As protein: CASSIVQGVVTEAFF. The chain joins TRBV19 to TRBJ1-1, with a possible D match to TRBD1 (5 bases). Trimming shortened V by 1 base and J by 4 bases, and 13 bases separated the two germline ends. The CDR3 contains 15 residues. The germline gives CDR1 LNHDA, CDR2 SQIVND (reference sequence).

The chain joins TRBV7-9 to TRBJ2-1; D is unresolved. The CDR3 sequence is 15 residues long. Trimming cost V 5 bases and J 0 bases, with 11 bases left between them. CDR1 and CDR2 from the germline V gene are SEHNR and FQNEAQ (reference sequence). CDR3 DNA: TGTGCCAGCAGCCCGGGCCCAGGCTCCTACAATGAGCAGTTCTTC. It translates to CASSPGPGSYNEQFF.

V and J are TRBV27 and TRBJ1-4, with 8 bases identical to TRBD1. The CDR3 runs 15 residues. Germline V gene lookup returns CDR1 MNHEY and CDR2 SMNVEV (reference sequence). V lost 8 bases and J lost 4; bases outside the gene matches: 9. The CDR3 loop is CASCLTGAGNEKLFF. CDR3 coding DNA: TGTGCCAGCTGCCTGACAGGGGCCGGTAATGAAAAACTGTTTTTT.

The chain is built from TRBV10-3 and TRBJ1-1; 10 bases agree with TRBD1. The germline V gene encodes CDR1 ENHRY and CDR2 SYGVKD. This CDR3 contains 14 residues. J gave up 5 bases and V 7 bases, and 7 bases lay outside the gene matches. This chain's CDR3 is CAINPGTGETEAFF. In DNA form, the CDR3 reads TGTGCCATCAACCCTGGGACAGGGGAAACTGAAGCTTTCTTT.